What follows is one T cell receptor (beta chain) and its context. Its antigen remains unidentified. This entry is derived from a study of OX40 agonist ivuxolimab in advanced cancers. The CDR3 is 14 residues long. CDR1 and CDR2 from the germline V gene are MNHEY and SMNVEV (reference sequence). Trimming left V 8 bases short and J 5 bases short, with 19 bases between. Findings and caveats of the study: Compared with CD4+, CD8+ T cells on average had more expanded clones.

Prior autoimmune disease or systemic immunosuppression barred patients. TCRdb's table, derived via immunoSEQ multiplex PCR, lists solely in-frame clones and lacks some. The sample has 20,000 to 25,000 clones, roughly four fifths seen once. This chain links TRBV27 with TRBJ2-7; TRBD2 might be the D (6 bases). The source is an adult with an advanced solid tumor such as melanoma, head and neck, liver or kidney cancer. This sample comprised CD4+ or CD8+ T cells sorted from blood, obtained in a trial of the OX40 agonist ivuxolimab. CDR3 nucleotides: TGTGCCAGCTACCGACTAGGCAATATCCACGAGCAGTACTTC. Translation gives CASYRLGNIHEQYF.